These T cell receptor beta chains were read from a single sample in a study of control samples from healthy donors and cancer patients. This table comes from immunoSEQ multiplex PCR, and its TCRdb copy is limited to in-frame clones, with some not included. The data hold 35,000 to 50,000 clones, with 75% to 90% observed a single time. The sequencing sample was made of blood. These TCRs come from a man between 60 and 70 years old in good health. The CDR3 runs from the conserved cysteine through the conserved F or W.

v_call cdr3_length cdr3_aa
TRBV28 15 CASLAATPGNSPLHF
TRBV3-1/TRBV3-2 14 CASSQRGTGNGYTF
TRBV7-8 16 CASSLHVARNTGELFF
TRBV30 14 CAWSGTSGGARQFF
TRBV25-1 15 CASSPSTGTNEKLFF
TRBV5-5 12 CASSPIDSPLHF
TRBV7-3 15 CASSSQSGLSYEQYF
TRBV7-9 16 CASSLGGTVQRQPQHF
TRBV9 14 CASSVARQNTEAFF
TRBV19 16 CASRRENRAVTGELFF
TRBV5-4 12 CASSNPGSPLHF
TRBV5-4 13 CASSLDSAYGYTF
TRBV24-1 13 CATSPGQKTGYTF
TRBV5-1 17 CASSLTTDRAFNYGYTF
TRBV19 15 CASNIGGTNTGELFF
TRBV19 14 CASSMRGSNYGYTF
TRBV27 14 CASTPGQGWTEAFF
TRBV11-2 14 CASSLVRDHTEAFF
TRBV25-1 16 CASSEQTGLRGTEAFF
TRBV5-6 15 CASSFSTGMNTEAFF
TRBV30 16 CAWSIRAVGAYNEQFF
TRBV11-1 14 CASSRGVRPYEQYF
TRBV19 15 CASSPVLGSGYGYTF
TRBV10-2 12 CACVGRKTEAFF
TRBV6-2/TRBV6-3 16 CASSYKLAGVYNEQFF
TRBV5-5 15 CASSSQGSQNSPLHF
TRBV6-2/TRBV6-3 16 CASSYSVQGRNTEAFF
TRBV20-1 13 CSASTTTRGEQFF
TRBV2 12 CASSEGRTEAFF
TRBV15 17 CATSRDPREASNQPQHF
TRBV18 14 CASSPMVRGEKLFF
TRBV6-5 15 CASSLTGAPNEKLFF
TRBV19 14 CASSRQGYWETQYF
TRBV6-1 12 CASSEWSTEAFF
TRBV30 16 CAWSVLAGGPGNEQFF
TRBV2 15 CASSERGGTNEKLFF
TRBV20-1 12 CSASSPRLGYTF
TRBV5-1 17 CASSLGGAARSYNEQFF
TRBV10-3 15 CAISEYQGVVEPQHF
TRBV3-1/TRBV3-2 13 CASSFRQNTEAFF
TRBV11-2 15 CASGSNSGSGETQYF
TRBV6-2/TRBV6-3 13 CASSLGAGIVTFF
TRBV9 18 CASSGKTGASGITGELFF
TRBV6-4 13 CASRSGLSNEQFF
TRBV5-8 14 CASSLWTGGEKLFF
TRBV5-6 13 CASSLDRRDTQYF
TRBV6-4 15 CASSVNSNPNTEAFF
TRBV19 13 CASSSPPNTEAFF
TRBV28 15 CASSDDVADGNTIYF
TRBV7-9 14 CASSPGGRDEKLFF
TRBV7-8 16 CASSLSFSNRGEKLFF
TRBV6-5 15 CASSSRQGSTDTQYF
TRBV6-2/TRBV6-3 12 CASSRQERGYTF
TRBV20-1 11 CSARITNEQYF
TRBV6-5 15 CASSYGPRANYGYTF